This entry lists 17 T cell receptor beta chains sequenced from one sample in a study of T cells in Graves' hyperthyroidism and ophthalmopathy. There were TCR beta CDR3 regions amplified from RNA transcripts. Primed by the HTBI set, a first-round RT-PCR was run on the TCR CDR3. TCRdb analysed the multiplex PCR reads with MiXCR anew, one entry per CDR3 protein. The sample comprises 250,000 to 300,000 distinct CDR3 sequences, just over 14% of which are singletons, and about 14% rests with the top ten. Sample: blood. These receptor sequences come from a woman aged 40-49 years with Graves' hyperthyroidism that later progressed to Graves' ophthalmopathy.

This clonotype has ten or more counts. The rearrangement uses TRBV3-1 and TRBJ2-7, with unresolved D. There are 15 residues in the CDR3. Trimming left V 3 bases short and J 3 bases short, with 15 bases between. Germline V gene data show CDR1 as LGHDT and CDR2 as YNNKEL (reference sequence). CDR3 loop: CASSQGSPTLYEQYF. Here the CDR3 DNA reads TGTGCCAGCAGCCAGGGAAGCCCAACTCTCTACGAGCAGTACTTC.

This clonotype was seen at least ten times. The chain combines TRBV28 with TRBJ2-1; tentatively, D is TRBD1 or TRBD2 (5 bases each). Trimming took 2 bases from V and 6 from J, leaving 14 bases between them. The germline V gene has CDR1 MDHEN and CDR2 SYDVKM. The CDR3 loop spans 15 amino acids. CDR3 nucleotide sequence: TGTGCCAGCAGTTTACCGGGAAAAGGGGCCAATGAGCAGTTCTTC. Its translation is CASSLPGKGANEQFF.

This clonotype has ten or more counts. This chain uses TRBV28 with TRBJ1-5, with no clear D. V lost 3 bases, J lost 1 base, and 10 bases lay in between. The germline CDR1 and CDR2 sequences are MDHEN and SYDVKM. CDR3 length: 15 amino acids. The CDR3 DNA sequence: TGTGCCAGCAGTTTCTTGATCTTCAGCAATCAGCCCCAGCATTTT. Protein: CASSFLIFSNQPQHF.

V and J are TRBV27 and TRBJ2-1; D is unclear. Germline V gene sequence: CDR1 MNHEY, CDR2 SMNVEV (reference sequence). Trimming removed 3 bases from V and 8 bases from J, with 11 bases in between. This CDR3 comprises 13 residues. The CDR3 DNA is TGTGCCAGCAGTTTGAGCGCGTTCGATGAGCAGTTCTTC. Translated: CASSLSAFDEQFF.

This clonotype was seen more than once but under ten times. This chain links TRBV7-9 with TRBJ2-2, with TRBD1 matching 9 bases. V dropped 5 bases and J dropped 3; count of bases not matched to a gene: 4. Germline-derived CDR1 and CDR2 are SEHNR and FQNEAQ (reference sequence). This CDR3 has 15 residues. CDR3 nucleotides: TGTGCCAGCAGCCGAAGACAGGGGGACACCGGGGAGCTGTTTTTT. It codes for CASSRRQGDTGELFF.

This clonotype was counted at least ten times. This chain links TRBV30 with TRBJ2-1, with 8 bases that match TRBD2. CDR3 length equals 15 residues. After removal of 2 bases from V and 5 bases from J, the junction contained 8 bases not matched to a gene. CDR1 is GTSNPN, CDR2 SVGIG, per germline (reference sequence). In nucleotides, the CDR3 is TGTGCCTGGAGTTGGGGTAGCGGGACGGACAATGAGCAGTTCTTC. This encodes CAWSWGSGTDNEQFF.

The chain recombines TRBV15 with TRBJ2-7; the match to TRBD2 covers 7 bases. Germline V gene sequence: CDR1 LNHNV, CDR2 YYDKDF (reference sequence). The CDR3 is made up of 14 amino acids. Unmatched junction bases numbered 4, after V lost 3 bases and J lost 2 bases. The CDR3 region is CATSRGLTPYEQYF. DNA for the CDR3: TGTGCCACCAGCAGGGGACTAACTCCCTACGAGCAGTACTTC.

Comments on this clonotype: One junction end disagrees with the germline gene, perhaps due to a read error. CDR3 nucleotide sequence: TGTGCCAGTAGCCACAGGGTTAGCACAGATACGCAGTGTTTT. Amino acids: CASSHRVSTDTQCF. The chain employs TRBV19 and TRBJ2-3, with D perhaps TRBD1 (6 bases). The CDR3 consists of 14 residues. Germline CDR1 and CDR2: LNHDA and SQIVND (reference sequence).

This clonotype occurred a few times. The rearrangement joins TRBV5-1 to TRBJ1-1, with D perhaps matching TRBD1 (5 bases). The germline V gene has CDR1 SGHRS and CDR2 YFSETQ. V lost 1 base, J lost 7 bases, and 8 bases lay in between. This CDR3 spans 12 amino acids. CDR3 region: CASSLWDGEAFF. CDR3 DNA sequence: TGCGCCAGCAGCTTGTGGGACGGTGAAGCTTTCTTT.

This clonotype was counted many times. V is TRBV12-3 or TRBV12-4 and J is TRBJ2-7, with D uncertain. The length of the CDR3 is 17 residues. V lost 6 bases to trimming and J lost 3 bases, with 24 bases between them. CDR3 DNA sequence: TGTGCCAGCAGCCCAGCCCGATTTGTCGGACGGAACTACGAGCAGTACTTC. This sequence encodes CASSPARFVGRNYEQYF.

In its sample, this clonotype was seen many times. The chain joins TRBV28 to TRBJ2-6; tentatively, D is TRBD1 or TRBD2 (6 bases each). With 3 bases removed from V and 0 bases from J, the gap between germline ends came to 15 bases. The CDR3 is 18 amino acids. Germline loops: CDR1 MDHEN, CDR2 SYDVKM. The CDR3 sequence: CASSFRAGQGSGANVLTF. CDR3 DNA sequence: TGTGCCAGCAGTTTTCGTGCGGGACAAGGCTCTGGGGCCAACGTCCTGACTTTC.

Comment on this clonotype: Possible read error: a much larger clone is one base away. The rearrangement uses TRBV18 and TRBJ1-1; 8 bases align to TRBD1. The CDR3 is 16 amino acids. Germline V lookup: CDR1 KGHSH, CDR2 LQKENI. This CDR3 reads CASSPFQGASNTEALF. The CDR3 coding sequence is TGTGCCAGCTCACCTTTCCAGGGGGCATCGAACACTGAAGCTTTGTTT.

This clonotype was seen ten or more times. The chain uses TRBV29-1 and TRBJ1-1; no definite D call. The CDR3 length is 13 residues. Germline V lookup: CDR1 SQVTM, CDR2 ANQGSEA. Trimming removed 6 bases from V and 0 bases from J, with 11 bases in between. The CDR3 nucleotides are TGCAGCGTAGGACGGTTGATGAACACTGAAGCTTTCTTT. Translation gives CSVGRLMNTEAFF.

Comment on this clonotype: A read error is possible here, since a much larger clone lies one base away. The chain recombines TRBV4-1 with TRBJ2-3, with D perhaps being TRBD1 or TRBD2 (6 bases each). This CDR3 contains 16 residues. Germline values: CDR1 MGHRA, CDR2 YSYEKL. CDR3 in DNA: TGCGCCAGCAGCCAAGAAGGGGGGACGCGCACAGATACGCAGGATTTT. This codes for CASSQEGGTRTDTQDF.

Concerning this clonotype: A clone one base away is much larger, so this may be a read error. The chain joins TRBV28 to TRBJ2-7, with D unclear. Trimming removed 5 bases at V and 3 bases at J, with 11 bases between. CDR1 and CDR2 (germline): MDHEN, SYDVKM. This CDR3 has 13 residues. CDR3 sequence reads: CASSEKQHYEQYF. CDR3 bases: TGTGCCAGCAGTGAAAAGCAGCACTACGAGCAGTACTTC.

This clonotype was detected many times. This chain joins TRBV20-1 and TRBJ1-1, with D possibly TRBD1 on 5 matching bases. The germline V gene has CDR1 DFQATT and CDR2 SNEGSKA (reference sequence). The CDR3 is 14 amino acids. The CDR3 DNA sequence: TGCAGCGGGTCGGATGCGGGACCAGGCACTGAAGCTTTCTTT. Amino acid sequence: CSGSDAGPGTEAFF.

This clonotype was recorded at least ten times. V gene TRBV5-1 combines with J gene TRBJ1-4; 9 nucleotides agree with TRBD1. Germline CDR1 SGHRS, CDR2 YFSETQ. V was pared by 2 bases and J by 5 bases, with 4 bases of the junction left unmatched. The CDR3 is made up of 15 amino acids. The CDR3 is CASSFDRGGNEKLFF. The CDR3 DNA sequence: TGCGCCAGCAGCTTTGACAGGGGGGGAAATGAAAAACTGTTTTTT.